This T cell receptor beta chain originates from a study of cytomegalovirus exposure and HLA in healthy donors. Whole-study findings and limits: TCR beta chains numbering roughly 150 were designated cytomegalovirus-associated.

Regarding this clone: Its antigen is not known.

CDR3 length: 14 amino acids. Germline values: CDR1 SGHTA, CDR2 FQGNSA. V lost 5 bases and J lost 1, with 11 bases in between. The PCR made use of 60 Vbeta and 13 Jbeta primers. Repertoires were generated with immunoSEQ multiplex PCR, while TCRdb's copy carries only in-frame clones and drops some. The sample lists more than 100,000 clones; around 72% were seen once. The material sequenced was PBMCs. The J gene is TRBJ1-2, the V gene TRBV7-2, with D tentatively TRBD1 (5 bases). This clonotype was sampled from a woman aged 40-49 years in good health and CMV-seropositive. The CDR3 nucleotides are TGTGCCAGCAGCCAGGGTCAGGTTAACTATGGCTACACCTTC. Translating it yields CASSQGQVNYGYTF. The full variable domain, with the rest looked up from reference TRBV7-2 and TRBJ1-2, is GAGVSQSPSNKVTEKGKDVELRCDPISGHTALYWYRQSLGQGLEFLIYFQGNSAPDKSGLPSDRFSAERTGGSVSTLTIQRTQQEDSAVYLCASSQGQVNYGYTFGSGTRLTVV.